The 10 T cell receptor beta chains reported below all come from one sample, sequenced in a study of tumour-infiltrating T cells in Burkitt lymphoma. Profiled with immunoSEQ multiplex PCR; TCRdb holds only in-frame clones, not every one. The sample has some 13,000 clones, 75% seen once. The sequenced sample was tumor tissue. These receptor sequences come from a human donor with diffuse large B-cell lymphoma.

The chain joins TRBV9 to TRBJ1-1, with D unclear. From germline, CDR1 is SGDLS and CDR2 YYNGEE. The CDR3 runs to 16 residues. V lost 3 bases to trimming and J lost 3 bases, with 18 bases between them. As DNA, the CDR3 is TGTGCCAGCAGCGCCACTTCTGAGGCGCCGGACACTGAAGCTTTCTTT. Protein product: CASSATSEAPDTEAFF.

This clone showed up just once. The CDR3 loop is CASSGGLAGYTDTQYF. The DNA for the CDR3 is TGTGCCAGCAGCGGGGGACTAGCGGGGTACACAGATACGCAGTATTTT. The chain combines TRBV7-2 with TRBJ2-3; 13 bases fit TRBD2. V shed 5 bases, J shed 2 bases, and the junction held 4 bases outside the gene matches. Germline V gene lookup returns CDR1 SGHTA and CDR2 FQGNSA. This CDR3 is 16 amino acids long. The variable domain in full, completed from reference TRBV7-2 and TRBJ2-3, reads GAGVSQSPSNKVTEKGKDVELRCDPISGHTALYWYRQSLGQGLEFLIYFQGNSAPDKSGLPSDRFSAERTGGSVSTLTIQRTQQEDSAVYLCASSGGLAGYTDTQYFGPGTRLTVL.

The J gene is TRBJ1-5, the V gene TRBV5-1, with TRBD1 identical over 9 bases. The CDR3 has 15 amino acids. V dropped 4 bases and J dropped 2; count of bases not matched to a gene: 4. CDR1 is SGHRS, CDR2 YFSETQ, per germline. The CDR3 DNA follows: TGCGCCAGCAGCGTGGACAGGGGCGGCAATCAGCCCCAGCATTTT. Translated, it gives CASSVDRGGNQPQHF.

CDR3 loop: CATSRDRGSWDTQYF. DNA for the CDR3: TGTGCCACCAGCAGAGATCGGGGGAGCTGGGATACGCAGTATTTT. This chain links TRBV15 with TRBJ2-3, with D tentatively TRBD2 (6 bases). The CDR3 length is 15 residues. Germline CDR1 reads LNHNV; CDR2 reads YYDKDF (reference sequence). V shed 0 bases and J shed 6 bases, with 13 bases lying between them.

V is TRBV12-1 and J is TRBJ2-7; TRBD1, as called in the table, went unchecked against the DNA. TRBV12-1 counts as a pseudogene. The CDR3 has 16 amino acids. For the CDR3, the DNA is TGTGCCAGCACACGGACCCGGGACAGGGCCTCCTACGAGCAGTACGTC. Protein sequence: CASTRTRDRASYEQYV.

The chain carries TRBV9 and TRBJ1-2; 9 bases align to TRBD1. The CDR3 has 18 residues. Germline values: CDR1 SGDLS, CDR2 YYNGEE. Trimming at V came to 2 bases and at J to 4 bases, leaving 15 bases not matched to a gene. The CDR3 protein is CASSVWARPGQGFYGYTF. CDR3 DNA sequence: TGTGCCAGCAGCGTGTGGGCCCGACCGGGACAGGGTTTCTATGGCTACACCTTC.

The chain joins TRBV7-9 to TRBJ2-3; 11 nucleotides line up with TRBD1. Germline values: CDR1 SEHNR, CDR2 FQNEAQ (reference sequence). This CDR3 has 16 amino acids. The trim removed 5 bases at V and 3 bases at J, leaving 7 bases unmatched. CDR3: CASSGPGQGVTDTQYF. CDR3 sequence (DNA): TGTGCCAGCAGCGGGCCGGGACAGGGGGTAACAGATACGCAGTATTTT.

In its sample, this clone was seen a few times. This rearrangement joins TRBV27 to TRBJ1-4; D remains ambiguous. Trimming shortened V by 6 bases and J by 9 bases, and 11 bases separated the two germline ends. Germline loops: CDR1 MNHEY, CDR2 SMNVEV (reference sequence). The CDR3 has 12 amino acids. CDR3 nucleotides: TGTGCCAGCAGCATGACGGGCCAAAAACTGTTTTTT. It encodes CASSMTGQKLFF.

The count of this clone is one. The J gene is TRBJ2-7, the V gene TRBV20-1; unclear D gene. CDR3 length: 11 amino acids. Trimming removed 0 bases at V and 8 bases at J, with 8 bases between. Germline CDR1 reads DFQATT; CDR2 reads SNEGSKA (reference sequence). The CDR3 DNA reads as TGCAGTGCTAGAGATTCGTCGAAGCAGTACGTC. It is translated as CSARDSSKQYV.

This clone has just one count. This chain connects TRBV11-2 to TRBJ2-1; D is ambiguous. The CDR3 is made up of 15 amino acids. Germline V gene sequence: CDR1 SGHAT, CDR2 FQNNGV. The germline V and J ends were trimmed by 0 bases and 4 bases, with 10 bases remaining between them. The CDR3 reads CASSLEVKGYNEQFF. The CDR3 bases are TGTGCCAGCAGCTTAGAAGTTAAAGGGTACAATGAGCAGTTCTTC.